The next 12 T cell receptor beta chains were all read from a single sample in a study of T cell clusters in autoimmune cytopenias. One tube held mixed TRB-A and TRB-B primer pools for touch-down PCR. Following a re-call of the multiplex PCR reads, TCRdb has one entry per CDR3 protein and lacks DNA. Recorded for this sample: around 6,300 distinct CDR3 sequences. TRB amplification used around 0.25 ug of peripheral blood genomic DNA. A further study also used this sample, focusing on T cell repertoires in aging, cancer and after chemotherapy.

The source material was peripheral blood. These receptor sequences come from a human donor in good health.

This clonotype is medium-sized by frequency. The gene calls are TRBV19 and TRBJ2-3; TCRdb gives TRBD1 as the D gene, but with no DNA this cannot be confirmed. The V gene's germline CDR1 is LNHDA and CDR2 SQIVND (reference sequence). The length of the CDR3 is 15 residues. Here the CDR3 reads CASSNFAGTTDTQYF.

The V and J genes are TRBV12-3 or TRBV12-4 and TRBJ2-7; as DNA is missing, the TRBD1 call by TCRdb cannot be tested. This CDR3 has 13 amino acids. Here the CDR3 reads CASREQGRYEQYF.

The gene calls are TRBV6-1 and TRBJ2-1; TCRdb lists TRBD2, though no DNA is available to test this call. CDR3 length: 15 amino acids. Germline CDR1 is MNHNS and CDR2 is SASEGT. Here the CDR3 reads CASSALAGGPGEQFF.

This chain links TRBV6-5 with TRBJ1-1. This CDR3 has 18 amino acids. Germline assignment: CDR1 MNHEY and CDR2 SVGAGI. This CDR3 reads CASSYSRGSGRMNTEAFF.

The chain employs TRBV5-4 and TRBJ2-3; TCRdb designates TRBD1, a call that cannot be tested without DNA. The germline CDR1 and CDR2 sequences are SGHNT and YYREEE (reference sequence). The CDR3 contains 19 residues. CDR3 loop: CASSPLSALRGVGTDTQYF.

CDR3 loop: CASSPRGLAGGIRFF. This chain connects TRBV5-4 to TRBJ2-1; TCRdb's D call, TRBD2, is unchecked because there is no DNA. The CDR3 runs 15 residues. Germline values: CDR1 SGHNT, CDR2 YYREEE (reference sequence).

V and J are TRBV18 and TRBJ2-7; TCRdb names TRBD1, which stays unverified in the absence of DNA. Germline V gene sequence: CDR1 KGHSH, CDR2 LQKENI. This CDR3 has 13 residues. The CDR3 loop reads CASSPPWGREQYF.

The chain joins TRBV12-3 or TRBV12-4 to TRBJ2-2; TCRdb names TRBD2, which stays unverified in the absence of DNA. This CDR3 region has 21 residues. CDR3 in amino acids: CASSLARRTGGLAGATGELFF.

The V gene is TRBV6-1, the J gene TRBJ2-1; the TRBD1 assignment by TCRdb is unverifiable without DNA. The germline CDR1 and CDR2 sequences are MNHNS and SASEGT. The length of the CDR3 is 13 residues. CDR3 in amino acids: CASSWGDGNEQFF.

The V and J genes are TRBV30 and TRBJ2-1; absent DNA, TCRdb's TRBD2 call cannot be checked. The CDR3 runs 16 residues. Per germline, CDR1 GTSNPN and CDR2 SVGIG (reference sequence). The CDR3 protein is CAWSGLGLAGANEQFF.

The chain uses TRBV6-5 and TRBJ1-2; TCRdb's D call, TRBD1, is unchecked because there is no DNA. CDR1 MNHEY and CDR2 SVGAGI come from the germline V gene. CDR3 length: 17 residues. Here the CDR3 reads CASSYITTGPETGGYTF.

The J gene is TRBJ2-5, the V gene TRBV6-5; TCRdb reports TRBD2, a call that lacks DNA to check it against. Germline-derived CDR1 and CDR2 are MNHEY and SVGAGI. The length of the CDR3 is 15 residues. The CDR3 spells CASRGGLTVGETQYF.